This T cell receptor (beta chain) was obtained from a study of prognosis after radiotherapy for stage I lung cancer. This clonotype was found many times. Sequence at one end of the junction differs from germline and may be a read error. Researchers used two-round multiplex PCR to amplify TCR beta CDR3 starting from genomic DNA. First-round PCR used primers specific to each TRBV and TRBJ gene. TCRdb independently ran MiXCR on the multiplex PCR reads; one entry per CDR3 protein. The sample contains around 26,000 distinct CDR3 sequences, just over 45% of which appear only once. This CDR3 is 15 amino acids long. Germline V gene sequence: CDR1 SSHAT, CDR2 FNYEAQ (reference sequence).

The sequence came from a donor aged 50 or older with non-small cell lung cancer. Here the sequenced sample was PBMCs, taken before or after stereotactic body radiation therapy (not recorded which). V is TRBV7-7 and J is TRBJ2-7, with a possible D match to TRBD1 (6 bases). The CDR3 here is CASSLASGATYEQYF. The CDR3 coding sequence is TGTGCTAGCAGCTTAGCGTCAGGGGCAACCTACGAGCAGTACTTC.